One and the same sample provided the 20 T cell receptor beta chains below, sequenced in a study of cytomegalovirus exposure and HLA in healthy donors. Clones were sequenced by immunoSEQ multiplex PCR, and TCRdb holds only the in-frame ones, with some missing. The profile shows some 170,000 clones, approximately 90% of them singletons. The material sequenced was PBMCs. The receptors stem from a woman under 40 in good health and CMV-seronegative.

The chain carries TRBV5-8 and TRBJ1-5; D may be TRBD1 (5 bases). With 0 bases removed from V and 4 bases from J, the gap between germline ends came to 17 bases. The germline gives CDR1 SGHTS, CDR2 YDEGEE. The CDR3 is made up of 17 amino acids. The CDR3 reads CASSLARFNRINQPQHF. The CDR3 DNA follows: TGTGCCAGCAGCTTGGCCCGATTCAACAGGATAAATCAGCCCCAGCATTTT.

CDR3 nucleotide sequence: TGTGCCAGCGCTGGACTCCCGGGGCAAGAGACCCAGTACTTC. Residues: CASAGLPGQETQYF. This rearrangement joins TRBV27 to TRBJ2-5; TRBD2 is a possible D gene (5 bases). With 8 bases removed from V and 2 bases from J, the gap between germline ends came to 15 bases. CDR1 is MNHEY, CDR2 SMNVEV, per germline (reference sequence). CDR3 length: 14 residues.

This chain links TRBV5-4 with TRBJ2-5, with D maybe TRBD1 (5 bases). The germline V and J ends were trimmed by 4 bases and 1 base, with 8 bases remaining between them. This CDR3 region has 13 residues. Germline CDR1 is SGHNT and CDR2 is YYREEE (reference sequence). In nucleotides, the CDR3 is TGTGCCAGCAGCAAAGACAGCCAAGAGACCCAGTACTTC. Translation: CASSKDSQETQYF.

This clone showed up just a few times. The rearrangement links TRBV6-5 to TRBJ1-4, with D possibly being TRBD1 (5 bases). V was clipped by 6 bases and J by 5 bases, with 10 bases between them. Germline V lookup: CDR1 MNHEY, CDR2 SVGAGI. CDR3 length equals 13 residues. The CDR3 loop is CASRDKENEKLFF. Here the CDR3 DNA reads TGTGCCAGCAGGGACAAGGAAAATGAAAAACTGTTTTTT.

The V gene is TRBV10-3, the J gene TRBJ2-5, with 7 nucleotides matching TRBD1. Germline V CDR1 and CDR2: ENHRY, SYGVKD. The CDR3 has 14 residues. Trimming removed 3 bases from V and 3 bases from J; junction bases left unmatched: 4. This CDR3 reads CAISDLGQKETQYF. In DNA form, the CDR3 reads TGTGCCATCAGTGACCTGGGACAGAAAGAGACCCAGTACTTC.

The chain links TRBV7-9 to TRBJ1-1; 7 bases agree with TRBD1. The V gene's germline CDR1 is SEHNR and CDR2 FQNEAQ (reference sequence). This CDR3 is built from 18 residues. The V segment lost 1 base and the J segment 10 bases; nucleotides outside the gene matches: 21. The CDR3 reads CASSLGGGRGGRLSGAFF. CDR3 sequence (DNA): TGTGCCAGCAGCTTAGGAGGGGGCAGGGGCGGCCGACTTTCAGGAGCTTTCTTT.

The chain combines TRBV6-6 with TRBJ2-3; perhaps TRBD1 as D (6 bases). The CDR3 has 14 residues. V lost 2 bases to trimming and J lost 4 bases, with 10 bases between them. Germline V gene data show CDR1 as MNHNY and CDR2 as SVGAGI (reference sequence). The CDR3 DNA follows: TGTGCCAGCAGTTACCTCCAGGGGTCAGATACGCAGTATTTT. The encoded protein is CASSYLQGSDTQYF.

The rearrangement uses TRBV7-9 and TRBJ2-5; D is perhaps TRBD1 (6 bases). The CDR3 runs 14 residues. V was trimmed by 0 bases and J by 5 bases, leaving 10 bases between them. Germline values: CDR1 SEHNR, CDR2 FQNEAQ (reference sequence). CDR3: CASSLAQGPETQYF. The CDR3, as DNA: TGTGCCAGCAGCTTAGCGCAGGGGCCGGAGACCCAGTACTTC.

V is TRBV4-3 and J is TRBJ1-1; 10 bases match TRBD1. CDR1 and CDR2 from the germline V gene are LGHNA and YSLEER. The junction had 2 bases not matched to a gene; V was cut back by 6 bases and J by 4 bases. This CDR3 has 13 amino acids. CDR3 sequence (DNA): TGCGCCAGCAGTCGGGACAGGGGCACTGAAGCTTTCTTT. Its protein is CASSRDRGTEAFF.

The rearrangement joins TRBV9 to TRBJ1-3; 7 bases align to TRBD1. This CDR3 has 15 amino acids. V shed 3 bases and J 4 bases; nucleotides not matched to a gene: 7. The germline CDR1 and CDR2 sequences are SGDLS and YYNGEE. The CDR3 spells CASSDRTGVGNTIYF. CDR3 in DNA: TGTGCCAGCAGCGACAGAACAGGGGTCGGAAACACCATATATTTT.

J is TRBJ1-5 and V is TRBV7-2, with 8 bases that match TRBD1. Trimming removed 0 bases from V and 7 bases from J; junction bases left unmatched: 5. CDR1 SGHTA and CDR2 FQGNSA come from the germline V gene. The CDR3 runs 15 residues. CDR3 region: CASSLAGQGGQPQHF. As DNA, the CDR3 is TGTGCCAGCAGCTTAGCTGGACAGGGTGGACAGCCCCAGCATTTT.

The rearrangement links TRBV2 to TRBJ2-1, with TRBD2 as a possible D gene (7 bases). CDR1 is SNHLY, CDR2 FYNNEI, per germline. The CDR3 runs to 20 residues. V gave up 0 bases and J gave up 4 bases, with 25 bases separating them. The CDR3 coding sequence is TGTGCCAGCAGTGAAGCGGGGTGGGGGGGCACTTCCCACTCGTACAATGAGCAGTTCTTC. Protein sequence: CASSEAGWGGTSHSYNEQFF. The whole variable domain, remainder taken from reference TRBV2 and TRBJ2-1, is EPEVTQTPSHQVTQMGQEVILRCVPISNHLYFYWYRQILGQKVEFLVSFYNNEISEKSEIFDDQFSVERPDGSNFTLKIRSTKLEDSAMYFCASSEAGWGGTSHSYNEQFFGPGTRLTVL.

This chain joins TRBV19 and TRBJ2-7; TRBD1 aligns across 7 bases. This CDR3 is 14 amino acids long. The V gene end was trimmed by 5 bases and the J gene end by 4 bases; junction bases not matched to a gene: 8. Germline CDR1 is LNHDA and CDR2 is SQIVND (reference sequence). DNA of the CDR3: TGTGCCAGTAGTCCGGACAGGACAGCGTACGAGCAGTACTTC. It is translated as CASSPDRTAYEQYF.

This rearrangement joins TRBV27 to TRBJ2-3; TRBD1 might be the D (6 bases). Trimming took 5 bases from V and 10 from J, leaving 22 bases between them. CDR1 and CDR2 from the germline V gene are MNHEY and SMNVEV (reference sequence). The CDR3 runs to 15 residues. CDR3 coding DNA: TGTGCCAGCAGTCTGACGCGGACAGCCGTTTTGTCGCAGTATTTT. Translation: CASSLTRTAVLSQYF.

The chain couples TRBV4-1 to TRBJ1-2, with 9 bases fitting TRBD1. Losses at the gene ends were 4 bases for V and 8 bases for J; bases not matched to a gene: 11. Germline V CDR1 and CDR2: MGHRA, YSYEKL. The CDR3 consists of 15 residues. CDR3: CASSLGQGSVGGYTF. CDR3 DNA sequence: TGCGCCAGCAGCCTAGGACAGGGGAGCGTCGGGGGCTACACCTTC.

V gene TRBV5-1 combines with J gene TRBJ1-1; 10 bases match TRBD1. The germline V gene encodes CDR1 SGHRS and CDR2 YFSETQ. The CDR3 loop spans 16 amino acids. J lost 0 bases, V lost 4 bases, and 6 bases had no gene match. The CDR3 sequence: CASSTRQGAVNTEAFF. CDR3 in DNA: TGCGCCAGCAGCACCAGACAGGGGGCGGTGAACACTGAAGCTTTCTTT.

This chain joins TRBV7-6 and TRBJ2-5; D ambiguous. CDR1 SGHVS and CDR2 FNYEAQ come from the germline V gene. Between the trimmed V and J ends, which lost 5 bases and 1 base, there was a span of 11 bases. The CDR3 loop spans 14 amino acids. CDR3 coding DNA: TGTGCCAGCAGCGGCAAACAGCTCCAAGAGACCCAGTACTTC. Amino acids: CASSGKQLQETQYF.

This clone appeared a single time. The rearrangement links TRBV2 to TRBJ2-3, with TRBD2 identical over 8 bases. J lost 4 bases, V lost 7 bases, and 10 bases had no gene match. The CDR3 totals 15 residues. CDR1 SNHLY and CDR2 FYNNEI come from the germline V gene. The CDR3 is CASIGGGWLADTQYF. The CDR3 region has the DNA TGTGCCAGCATTGGCGGGGGGTGGTTGGCAGATACGCAGTATTTT. The variable domain in full, with the rest retrieved from reference TRBV2 and TRBJ2-3, is EPEVTQTPSHQVTQMGQEVILRCVPISNHLYFYWYRQILGQKVEFLVSFYNNEISEKSEIFDDQFSVERPDGSNFTLKIRSTKLEDSAMYFCASIGGGWLADTQYFGPGTRLTVL.

The chain combines TRBV7-9 with TRBJ2-4; 7 bases are a match to TRBD1. J lost 0 bases, V lost 4 bases, and 3 bases had no gene match. This CDR3 has 15 residues. Germline V gene lookup returns CDR1 SEHNR and CDR2 FQNEAQ (reference sequence). The CDR3 is CASSSTGEAKNIQYF. Written as DNA, the CDR3 is TGTGCCAGCAGCTCAACAGGGGAAGCCAAAAACATTCAGTACTTC.

The chain uses TRBV19 and TRBJ1-2; 10 bases map to TRBD1. Germline trimming cut 9 bases from V and 4 bases from J; bases unmatched to any gene: 11. The CDR3 sequence is 15 residues long. CDR1 is LNHDA, CDR2 SQIVND, per germline (reference sequence). Here the CDR3 DNA reads TGTGCCAGCCGAGGTCTCGGGACAGGGGTCTATGGCTACACCTTC. Its protein is CASRGLGTGVYGYTF.